This TCR beta chain was retrieved from a study of blood T cells in healthy people across ages. At the level of the study: Roughly one uniquely barcoded beta molecule per two T cells was captured.

This clonotype was observed a handful of times. Sample-barcoded 5' priming and a J-beta primer mix drove a second PCR of about 7 to 11 cycles. Tags on each cDNA molecule came from a template-switch adaptor with 12 random nucleotides. No fewer than 3 million CDR3-containing paired-end reads came from each sample. A single record per CDR3 protein comes from TCRdb applying MiXCR to the 5' RACE reads. Of 1.5 million to 2 million distinct CDR3 sequences in the sample, approximately 30% were seen once. The sequence was collected from a woman aged 25-40 years in good health. The sequencing input was blood.

The CDR3: CASSLRPRGRAGANVLTF. The CDR3, as DNA: TGTGCCAGCAGCCTGAGGCCCCGGGGAAGGGCAGGGGCCAACGTCCTGACTTTC. The chain combines TRBV4-2 with TRBJ2-6; possibly TRBD2 for D (5 bases). This CDR3 has 18 residues. Trimming pared 4 bases from V and 4 bases from J, leaving 20 bases between. CDR1 is LGHNA, CDR2 YNFKEQ, per germline.